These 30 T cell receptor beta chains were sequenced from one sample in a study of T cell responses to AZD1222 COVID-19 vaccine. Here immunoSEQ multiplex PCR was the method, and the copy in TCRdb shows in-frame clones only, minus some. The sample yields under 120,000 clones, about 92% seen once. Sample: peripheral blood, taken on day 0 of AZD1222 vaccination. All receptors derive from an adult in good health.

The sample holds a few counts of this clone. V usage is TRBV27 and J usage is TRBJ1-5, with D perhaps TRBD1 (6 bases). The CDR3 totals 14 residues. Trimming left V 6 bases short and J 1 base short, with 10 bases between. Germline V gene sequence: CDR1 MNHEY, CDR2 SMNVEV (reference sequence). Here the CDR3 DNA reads TGTGCCAGCAGCCGGGGGGCAAGCAATCAGCCCCAGCATTTT. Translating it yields CASSRGASNQPQHF.

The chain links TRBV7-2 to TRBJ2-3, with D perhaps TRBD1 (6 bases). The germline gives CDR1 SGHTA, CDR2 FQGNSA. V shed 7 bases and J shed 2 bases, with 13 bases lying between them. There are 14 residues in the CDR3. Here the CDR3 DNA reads TGTGCCAGCAATTTAGGACAGATCACAGATACGCAGTATTTT. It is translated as CASNLGQITDTQYF.

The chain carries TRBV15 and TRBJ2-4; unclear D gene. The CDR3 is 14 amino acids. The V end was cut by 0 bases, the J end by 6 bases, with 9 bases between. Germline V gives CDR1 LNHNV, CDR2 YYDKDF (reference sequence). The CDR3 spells CATSRESAGNIQYF. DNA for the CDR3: TGTGCCACCAGCAGAGAGTCGGCAGGAAACATTCAGTACTTC.

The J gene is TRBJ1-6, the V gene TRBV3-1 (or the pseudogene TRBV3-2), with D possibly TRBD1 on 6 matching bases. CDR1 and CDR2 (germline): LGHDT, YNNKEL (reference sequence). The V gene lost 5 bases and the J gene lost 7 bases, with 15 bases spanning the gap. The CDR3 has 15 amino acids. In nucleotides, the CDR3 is TGTGCCAGCAGCTCGGAGGGGGGGGTGAATTCACCCCTCCACTTT. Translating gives CASSSEGGVNSPLHF.

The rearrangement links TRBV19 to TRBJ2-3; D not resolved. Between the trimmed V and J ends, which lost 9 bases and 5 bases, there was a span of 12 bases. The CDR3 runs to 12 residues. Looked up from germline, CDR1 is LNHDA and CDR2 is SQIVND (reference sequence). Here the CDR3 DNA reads TGTGCCAGCACCCGGAAGGGAGATACGCAGTATTTT. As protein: CASTRKGDTQYF.

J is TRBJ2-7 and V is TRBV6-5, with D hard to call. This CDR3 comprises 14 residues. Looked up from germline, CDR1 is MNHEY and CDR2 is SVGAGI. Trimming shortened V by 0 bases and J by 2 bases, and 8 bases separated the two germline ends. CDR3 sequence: CASSYSPATYEQYF. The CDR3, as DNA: TGTGCCAGCAGTTACTCCCCAGCTACCTACGAGCAGTACTTC.

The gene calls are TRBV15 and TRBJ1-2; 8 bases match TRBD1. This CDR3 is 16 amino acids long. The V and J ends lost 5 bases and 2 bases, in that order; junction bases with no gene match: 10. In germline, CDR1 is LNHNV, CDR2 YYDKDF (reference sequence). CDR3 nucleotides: TGTGCCACCAGCGGCCCCGTGACAGGGGTGAACTATGGCTACACCTTC. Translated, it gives CATSGPVTGVNYGYTF.

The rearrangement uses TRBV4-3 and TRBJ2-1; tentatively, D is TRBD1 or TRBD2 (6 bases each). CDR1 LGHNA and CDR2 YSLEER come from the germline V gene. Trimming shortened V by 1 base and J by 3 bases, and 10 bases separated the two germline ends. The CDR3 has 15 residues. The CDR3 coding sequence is TGCGCCAGCAGCCAAGTCGGGGGCGACTACAATGAGCAGTTCTTC. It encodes CASSQVGGDYNEQFF.

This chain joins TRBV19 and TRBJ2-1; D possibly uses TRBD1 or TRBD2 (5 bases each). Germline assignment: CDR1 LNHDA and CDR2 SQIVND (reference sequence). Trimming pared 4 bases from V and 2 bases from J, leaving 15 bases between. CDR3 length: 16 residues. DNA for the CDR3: TGTGCCAGTAGTAGGGGGACCAACCTCCCCTACAATGAGCAGTTCTTC. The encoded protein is CASSRGTNLPYNEQFF.

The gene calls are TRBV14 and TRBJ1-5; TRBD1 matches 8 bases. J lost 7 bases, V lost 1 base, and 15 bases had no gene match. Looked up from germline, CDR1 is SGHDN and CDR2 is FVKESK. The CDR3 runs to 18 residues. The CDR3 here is CASSQVRYPRGRGQPQHF. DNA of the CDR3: TGTGCCAGCAGCCAAGTTCGGTATCCCAGGGGGCGAGGACAGCCCCAGCATTTT.

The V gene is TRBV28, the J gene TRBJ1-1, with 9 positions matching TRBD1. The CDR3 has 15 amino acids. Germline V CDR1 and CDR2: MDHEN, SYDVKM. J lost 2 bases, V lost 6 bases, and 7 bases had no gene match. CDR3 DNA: TGTGCCAGCAGGCCGACAGGGGGTGGTAACACTGAAGCTTTCTTT. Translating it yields CASRPTGGGNTEAFF. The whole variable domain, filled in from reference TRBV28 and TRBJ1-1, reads DVKVTQSSRYLVKRTGEKVFLECVQDMDHENMFWYRQDPGLGLRLIYFSYDVKMKEKGDIPEGYSVSREKKERFSLILESASTNQTSMYLCASRPTGGGNTEAFFGQGTRLTVV.

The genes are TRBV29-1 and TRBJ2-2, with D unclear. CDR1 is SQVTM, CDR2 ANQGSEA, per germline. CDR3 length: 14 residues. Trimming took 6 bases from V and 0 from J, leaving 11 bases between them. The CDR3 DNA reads TGCAGCGTGAAGCCCGGAACGAACACCGGGGAGCTGTTTTTT. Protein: CSVKPGTNTGELFF.

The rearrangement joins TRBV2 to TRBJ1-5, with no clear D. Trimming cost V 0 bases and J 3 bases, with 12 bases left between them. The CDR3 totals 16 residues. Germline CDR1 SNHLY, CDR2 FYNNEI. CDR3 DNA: TGTGCCAGCAGTGAAGCGCTGACGACCAACAATCAGCCCCAGCATTTT. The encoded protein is CASSEALTTNNQPQHF.

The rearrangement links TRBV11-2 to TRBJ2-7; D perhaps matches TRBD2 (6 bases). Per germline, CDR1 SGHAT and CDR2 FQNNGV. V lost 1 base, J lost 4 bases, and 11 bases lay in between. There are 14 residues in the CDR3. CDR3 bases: TGTGCCAGCAGCTTAGGCGGGATAGGATACGAGCAGTACTTC. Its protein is CASSLGGIGYEQYF.

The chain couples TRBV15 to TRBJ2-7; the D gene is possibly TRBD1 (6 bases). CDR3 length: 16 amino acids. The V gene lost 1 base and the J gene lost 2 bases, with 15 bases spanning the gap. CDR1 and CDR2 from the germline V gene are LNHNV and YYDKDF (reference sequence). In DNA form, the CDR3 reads TGTGCCACCAGCAGAGCCCCTGGGGGCGGAGCCTACGAGCAGTACTTC. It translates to CATSRAPGGGAYEQYF.

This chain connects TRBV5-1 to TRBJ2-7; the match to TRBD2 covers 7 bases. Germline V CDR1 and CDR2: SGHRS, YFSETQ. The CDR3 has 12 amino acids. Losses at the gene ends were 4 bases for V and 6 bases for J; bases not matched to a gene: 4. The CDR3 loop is CASSAGEVEQYF. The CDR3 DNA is TGCGCCAGCAGCGCGGGGGAAGTCGAGCAGTACTTC. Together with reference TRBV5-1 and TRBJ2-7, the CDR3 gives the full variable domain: KAGVTQTPRYLIKTRGQQVTLSCSPISGHRSVSWYQQTPGQGLQFLFEYFSETQRNKGNFPGRFSGRQFSNSRSEMNVSTLELGDSALYLCASSAGEVEQYFGPGTRLTVT.

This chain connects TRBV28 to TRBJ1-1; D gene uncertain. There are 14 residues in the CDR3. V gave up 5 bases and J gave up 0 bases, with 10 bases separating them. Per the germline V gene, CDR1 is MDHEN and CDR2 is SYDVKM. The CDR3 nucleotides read TGTGCCAGCAGTATCCCACAGATGAACACTGAAGCTTTCTTT. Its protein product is CASSIPQMNTEAFF.

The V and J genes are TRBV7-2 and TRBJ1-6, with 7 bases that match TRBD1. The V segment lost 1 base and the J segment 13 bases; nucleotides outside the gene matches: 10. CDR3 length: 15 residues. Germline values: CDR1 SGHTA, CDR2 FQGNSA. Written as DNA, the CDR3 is TGTGCCAGCAGCTTAGAGGGGGCCTCCGTTCGGCCCCTCCACTTT. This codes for CASSLEGASVRPLHF. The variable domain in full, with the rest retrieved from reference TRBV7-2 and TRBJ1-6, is GAGVSQSPSNKVTEKGKDVELRCDPISGHTALYWYRQSLGQGLEFLIYFQGNSAPDKSGLPSDRFSAERTGGSVSTLTIQRTQQEDSAVYLCASSLEGASVRPLHFGNGTRLTVT.

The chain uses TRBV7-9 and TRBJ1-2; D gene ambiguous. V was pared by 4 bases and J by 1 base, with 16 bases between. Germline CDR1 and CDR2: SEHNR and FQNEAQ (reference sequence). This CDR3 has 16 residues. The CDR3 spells CASSSYQKSFNYGYTF. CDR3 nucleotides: TGTGCCAGCAGCTCGTACCAGAAATCCTTTAACTATGGCTACACCTTC.

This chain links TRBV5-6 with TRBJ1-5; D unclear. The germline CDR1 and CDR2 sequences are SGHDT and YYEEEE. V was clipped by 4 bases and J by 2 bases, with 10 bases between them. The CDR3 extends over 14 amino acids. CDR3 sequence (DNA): TGTGCCAGCAGCCCATCGTTCGGCAATCAGCCCCAGCATTTT. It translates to CASSPSFGNQPQHF.

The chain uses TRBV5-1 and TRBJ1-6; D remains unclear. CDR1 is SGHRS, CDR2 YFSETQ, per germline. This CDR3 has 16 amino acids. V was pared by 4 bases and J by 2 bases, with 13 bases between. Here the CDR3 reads CASSLDVGPYNSPLHF. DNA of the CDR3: TGCGCCAGCAGCCTGGACGTTGGCCCCTATAATTCACCCCTCCACTTT. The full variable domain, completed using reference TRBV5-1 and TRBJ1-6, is KAGVTQTPRYLIKTRGQQVTLSCSPISGHRSVSWYQQTPGQGLQFLFEYFSETQRNKGNFPGRFSGRQFSNSRSEMNVSTLELGDSALYLCASSLDVGPYNSPLHFGNGTRLTVT.

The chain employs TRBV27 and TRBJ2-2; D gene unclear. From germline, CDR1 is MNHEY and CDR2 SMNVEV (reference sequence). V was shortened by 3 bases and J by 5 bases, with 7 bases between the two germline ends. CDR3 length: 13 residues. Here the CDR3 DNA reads TGTGCCAGCAGTTTCCGGTTTACCGGGGAGCTGTTTTTT. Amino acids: CASSFRFTGELFF.

This CDR3 reads CASSESLGGSTNEKLFF. The CDR3 nucleotides read TGTGCCAGCAGTGAATCCCTCGGGGGTTCAACTAATGAAAAACTGTTTTTT. V and J are TRBV25-1 and TRBJ1-4; D may be TRBD1 (5 bases). V lost 1 base, J lost 0 bases, and 12 bases lay in between. The CDR3 contains 17 residues. Per germline, CDR1 MGHDK and CDR2 SYGVNS.

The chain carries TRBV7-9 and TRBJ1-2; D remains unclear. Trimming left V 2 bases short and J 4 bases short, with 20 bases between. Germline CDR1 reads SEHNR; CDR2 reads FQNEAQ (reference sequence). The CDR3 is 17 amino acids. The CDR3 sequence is CASSLMVGGGRLYGYTF. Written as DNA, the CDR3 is TGTGCCAGCAGCTTAATGGTAGGAGGCGGCAGGCTCTATGGCTACACCTTC.

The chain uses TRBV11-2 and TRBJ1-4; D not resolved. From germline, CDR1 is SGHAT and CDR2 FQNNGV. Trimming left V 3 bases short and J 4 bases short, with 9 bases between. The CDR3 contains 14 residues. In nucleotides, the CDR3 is TGTGCCAGCAGCTTCCTCCGGTATAATGAAAAACTGTTTTTT. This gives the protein CASSFLRYNEKLFF.

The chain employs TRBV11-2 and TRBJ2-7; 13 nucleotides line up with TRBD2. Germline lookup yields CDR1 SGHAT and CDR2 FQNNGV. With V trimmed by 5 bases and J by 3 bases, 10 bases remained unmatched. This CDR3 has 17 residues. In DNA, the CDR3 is TGTGCCAGCAGCCAGACTAGCGGGAGGACCTATTTCTACGAGCAGTACTTC. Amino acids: CASSQTSGRTYFYEQYF.

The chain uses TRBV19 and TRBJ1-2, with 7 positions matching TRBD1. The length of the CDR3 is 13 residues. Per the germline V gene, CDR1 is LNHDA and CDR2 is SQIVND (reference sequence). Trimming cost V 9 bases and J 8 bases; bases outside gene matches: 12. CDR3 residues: CASTRQGAGGYTF. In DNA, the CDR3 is TGTGCCAGCACACGACAGGGAGCGGGCGGCTACACCTTC.

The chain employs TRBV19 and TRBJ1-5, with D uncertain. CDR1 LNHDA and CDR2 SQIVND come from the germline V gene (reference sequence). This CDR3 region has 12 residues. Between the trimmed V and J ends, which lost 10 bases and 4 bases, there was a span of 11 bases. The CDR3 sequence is CATARGNQPQHF. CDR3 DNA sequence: TGTGCCACCGCCCGAGGGAATCAGCCCCAGCATTTT.

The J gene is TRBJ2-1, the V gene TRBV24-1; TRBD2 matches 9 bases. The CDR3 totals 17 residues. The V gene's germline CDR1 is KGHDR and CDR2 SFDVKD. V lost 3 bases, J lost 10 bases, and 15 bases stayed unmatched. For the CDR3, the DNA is TGTGCCACCAGTGATCCCGTGGGGAGCGGGAGGCGGGGGGAGCAGTTCTTC. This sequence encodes CATSDPVGSGRRGEQFF.

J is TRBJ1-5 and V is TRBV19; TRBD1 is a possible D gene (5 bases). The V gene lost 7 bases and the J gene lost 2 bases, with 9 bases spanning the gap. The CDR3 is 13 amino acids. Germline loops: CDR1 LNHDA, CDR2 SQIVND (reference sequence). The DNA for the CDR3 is TGTGCCAGTACAGTGGGGGGCAATCAGCCCCAGCATTTT. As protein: CASTVGGNQPQHF. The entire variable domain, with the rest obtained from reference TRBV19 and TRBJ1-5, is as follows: DGGITQSPKYLFRKEGQNVTLSCEQNLNHDAMYWYRQDPGQGLRLIYYSQIVNDFQKGDIAEGYSVSREKKESFPLTVTSAQKNPTAFYLCASTVGGNQPQHFGDGTRLSIL.